These 6 T cell receptor beta chains originate from one sample sequenced in a study of blood T cell repertoires in COVID-19 (dated by TCRdb to the early 2020s). The receptor library was made with the immunoSEQ multiplex PCR assay. In its TCRdb copy, this immuneACCESS table keeps in-frame sequences only and misses some clones. Where compared with another copy, unresolved V genes explain less than half of these, and the others have no known cause. This sample holds 300,000 to 350,000 clones; 87% were observed only once. The top ten clones comprise approximately 9% of the sample. Sequencing was carried out using PBMCs or T cells enriched from blood (not recorded which). These receptors were taken from a woman aged 18 to 35 who had recovered from COVID-19.

J is TRBJ1-6 and V is TRBV19; TRBD1 matches 8 bases. The CDR3 extends over 15 amino acids. Trimming removed 6 bases from V and 8 bases from J; junction bases left unmatched: 9. Germline V gene sequence: CDR1 LNHDA, CDR2 SQIVND (reference sequence). CDR3 DNA: TGTGCCAGTAGCCAAACGGACAGGGCCGATTCACCCCTCCACTTT. Translating gives CASSQTDRADSPLHF.

This clone has just one count. The chain joins TRBV9 to TRBJ2-2, with 9 bases aligning to TRBD1. The CDR3 totals 15 residues. V was pared by 4 bases and J by 4 bases, with 5 bases of the junction left unmatched. Germline loops: CDR1 SGDLS, CDR2 YYNGEE. CDR3 DNA sequence: TGTGCCAGCAGCACGGGACAGGGTGGCACCGGGGAGCTGTTTTTT. Its translation is CASSTGQGGTGELFF. Complete variable domain (other parts from reference TRBV9 and TRBJ2-2): DSGVTQTPKHLITATGQRVTLRCSPRSGDLSVYWYQQSLDQGLQFLIQYYNGEERAKGNILERFSAQQFPDLHSELNLSSLELGDSALYFCASSTGQGGTGELFFGEGSRLTVL.

This clone was counted a few times. The CDR3 here is CAWGPVKREWETQYF. CDR3 DNA sequence: TGTGCCTGGGGGCCTGTGAAGCGGGAGTGGGAGACCCAGTACTTC. The chain couples TRBV30 to TRBJ2-5, with 8 bases matching TRBD2. The CDR3 runs to 15 residues. The V gene end was trimmed by 5 bases and the J gene end by 5 bases; junction bases not matched to a gene: 13. Germline V gene data show CDR1 as GTSNPN and CDR2 as SVGIG (reference sequence).

This chain connects TRBV7-2 to TRBJ1-2; D may be TRBD1 (6 bases). Germline V gives CDR1 SGHTA, CDR2 FQGNSA. The CDR3 runs 14 residues. Between the trimmed V and J ends, which lost 4 bases and 10 bases, there was a span of 19 bases. CDR3 in DNA: TGTGCCAGCAGCTCTCATACGGGGGGCCTTTCCTACACCTTC. Amino acids: CASSSHTGGLSYTF.

The V call is TRBV28, the J call TRBJ1-6, with unresolved D. CDR1 is MDHEN, CDR2 SYDVKM, per germline. V shed 6 bases and J shed 7 bases, with 13 bases lying between them. The CDR3 totals 14 residues. The CDR3 bases are TGTGCCAGCAGCACACCCCACAGCAATTCACCCCTCCACTTT. It translates to CASSTPHSNSPLHF.

The rearrangement joins TRBV5-1 to TRBJ2-5; D unresolved. The CDR3 has 12 amino acids. Germline-derived CDR1 and CDR2 are SGHRS and YFSETQ. Trimming left V 2 bases short and J 3 bases short, with 5 bases between. The CDR3 DNA reads as TGCGCCAGCAGCTTCCTTGAAGAGACCCAGTACTTC. Translated: CASSFLEETQYF. The full variable domain, with the rest looked up from reference TRBV5-1 and TRBJ2-5, is KAGVTQTPRYLIKTRGQQVTLSCSPISGHRSVSWYQQTPGQGLQFLFEYFSETQRNKGNFPGRFSGRQFSNSRSEMNVSTLELGDSALYLCASSFLEETQYFGPGTRLLVL.